Shown below are 6 T cell receptor beta chains from a single sample sequenced in a study of cytotoxic CD8 clonotypes in ibrutinib-treated CLL (dated by TCRdb to the early 2020s). The time point label here, explained by the study, means: about a year on ibrutinib. Library method: the immunoSEQ multiplex PCR assay. Here the immuneACCESS table is served through TCRdb, limited to in-frame sequences with V and J called. Missing clones are a known gap in these copies; in checked studies unresolved V genes cover under half, and the rest lacks a known reason. This sample gives 200,000 to 250,000 clones in total; 60% to 80% of them show up just once. The top ten clones comprise over 5.5% of the sample. Sequences were derived from PBMCs, sampled after 12 months of ibrutinib treatment. The receptor source for this set is a human donor with chronic lymphocytic leukemia.

The chain joins TRBV5-1 to TRBJ2-2; D is unresolved. The V and J ends lost 4 bases and 1 base respectively, with 14 bases between them. The CDR3 sequence is 16 residues long. Looked up from germline, CDR1 is SGHRS and CDR2 is YFSETQ. The CDR3 sequence is CASSAITPKNTGELFF. The CDR3 DNA reads TGCGCCAGCAGCGCCATTACACCTAAGAACACCGGGGAGCTGTTTTTT.

J is TRBJ2-3 and V is TRBV28; no clear D. The CDR3 covers 11 residues. Trimming stripped 6 bases from V and 5 bases from J, with 6 bases between. Germline V CDR1 and CDR2: MDHEN, SYDVKM. The CDR3 protein is CASSSLDTQYF. For the CDR3, the DNA is TGTGCCAGCAGCTCATTAGATACGCAGTATTTT.

In its sample, this clone was seen a few times. This rearrangement joins TRBV7-8 to TRBJ2-7, with D hard to call. The CDR3 is 13 amino acids. Per germline, CDR1 SGHVS and CDR2 FQNEAQ. Trimming took 0 bases from V and 3 from J, leaving 6 bases between them. The CDR3 coding sequence is TGTGCCAGCAGCTTAGCGCTGGGCTACGAGCAGTACTTC. Translation: CASSLALGYEQYF.

J is TRBJ2-2 and V is TRBV5-1; the match to TRBD1 covers 8 bases. With 3 bases clipped from V and 2 bases from J, the junction kept 3 bases outside the gene matches. Germline values: CDR1 SGHRS, CDR2 YFSETQ. CDR3 length: 15 amino acids. CDR3 sequence reads: CASSSTGVNTGELFF. CDR3 sequence (DNA): TGCGCCAGCAGCTCGACAGGGGTCAACACCGGGGAGCTGTTTTTT.

The chain uses TRBV21-1 and TRBJ2-3; the D call of TRBD2 is as the table states it, not checked on the DNA. TRBV21-1 constitutes a pseudogene. The CDR3 is 11 amino acids. The chain's CDR3 is CASTEPDTQYF. CDR3 nucleotide sequence: TGTGCCAGCACGGAGCCAGATACGCAGTATTTT.

This clone came up a few times. Other DNA sequences of this sample code for an identical CDR3. This chain joins TRBV7-9 and TRBJ1-1; D is undetermined. The germline V gene has CDR1 SEHNR and CDR2 FQNEAQ (reference sequence). The CDR3 is made up of 13 amino acids. The ends were cut back, 2 bases at V and 0 bases at J, with 4 bases in the middle. The CDR3 loop reads CASSLLMNTEAFF. The CDR3 DNA follows: TGTGCCAGCAGCTTACTCATGAACACTGAAGCTTTCTTT.